This paragraph reports one T cell receptor (beta chain). CDR3 length: 12 residues. V was trimmed by 2 bases and J by 4 bases, leaving 6 bases between them. The V gene's germline CDR1 is SQVTM and CDR2 ANQGSEA. The sample originates from a study of blood T cell repertoires in COVID-19. Study as a whole: The study drew acute and convalescent COVID-19 samples from the United States, Italy and Spain.

Original analysis: Amplifying reference gene primers gave estimates of nucleated cell counts. Sequencing was performed with immunoSEQ multiplex PCR; in TCRdb, only in-frame clones are kept and a portion is missing. V and J calls and clone size are copied from that table; D and trimming were computed from the DNA. The sample shows around 26,000 clones, 80% to 85% of them seen only once. This receptor was taken from a human donor in a cohort sampled during active COVID-19. The sequencing sample was made of peripheral blood. This sequence joins TRBV29-1 and TRBJ1-5; the D is unclear. The CDR3 DNA reads as TGCAGCGTTGAAACGGGTAATCAGCCCCAGCATTTT. It specifies CSVETGNQPQHF.